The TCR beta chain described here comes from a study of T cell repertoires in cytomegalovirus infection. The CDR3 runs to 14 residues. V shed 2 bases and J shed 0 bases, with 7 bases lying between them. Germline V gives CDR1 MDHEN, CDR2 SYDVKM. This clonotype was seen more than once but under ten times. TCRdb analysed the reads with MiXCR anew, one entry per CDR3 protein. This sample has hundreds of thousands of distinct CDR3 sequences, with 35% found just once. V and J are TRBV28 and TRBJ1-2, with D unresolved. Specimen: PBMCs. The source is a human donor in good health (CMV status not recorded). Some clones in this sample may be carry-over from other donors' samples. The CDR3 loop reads CASSLPAANYGYTF. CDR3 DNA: TGTGCCAGCAGTTTACCCGCAGCTAACTATGGCTACACCTTC.